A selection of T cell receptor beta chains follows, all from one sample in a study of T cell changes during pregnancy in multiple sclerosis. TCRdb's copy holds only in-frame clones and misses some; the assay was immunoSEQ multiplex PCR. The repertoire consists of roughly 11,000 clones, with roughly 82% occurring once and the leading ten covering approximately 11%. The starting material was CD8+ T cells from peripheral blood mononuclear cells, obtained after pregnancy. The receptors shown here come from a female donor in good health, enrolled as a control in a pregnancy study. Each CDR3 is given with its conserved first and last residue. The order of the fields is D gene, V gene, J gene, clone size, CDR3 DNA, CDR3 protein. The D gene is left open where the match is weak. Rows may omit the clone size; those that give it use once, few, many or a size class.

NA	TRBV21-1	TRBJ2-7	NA	TGTGCCAGCAGCAAAAACAGGTCCTACGAGCAGTACTTC	CASSKNRSYEQYF
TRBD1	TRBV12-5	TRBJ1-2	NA	TGTGCTAGTGGTTTACCGACAGGGGACTATGGCTACACCTTC	CASGLPTGDYGYTF
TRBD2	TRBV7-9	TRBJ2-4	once	TGTGCCAGCAGCTTCTTTAGCGGGACCTCCAAAAACATTCAGTACTTC	CASSFFSGTSKNIQYF
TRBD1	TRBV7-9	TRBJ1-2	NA	TGTGCCAGCAGCCAGGGGGGTAAAATAAACTATGGCTACACCTTC	CASSQGGKINYGYTF
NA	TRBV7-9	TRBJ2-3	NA	TGTGCCAGCAGCTTTGTCGGAGAGAGCACAGATACGCAGTATTTT	CASSFVGESTDTQYF
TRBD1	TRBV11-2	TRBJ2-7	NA	TGTGCCAGCAGCTTGGGGACAGTCGGGGAGCAGTACTTC	CASSLGTVGEQYF
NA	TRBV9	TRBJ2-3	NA	TGTGCCAGCAGCGTAGAAAGTGGGCCGGGAATCATTCCCAATACGCAGTATTTT	CASSVESGPGIIPNTQYF
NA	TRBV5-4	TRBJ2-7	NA	TGTGCCAGCAGAGGTACAGTATCCGAGCAGTACTTC	CASRGTVSEQYF
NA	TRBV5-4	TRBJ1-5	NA	TGTGCCAGCAGTCGCTCGGGGTTTAGCAATCAGCCCCAGCATTTT	CASSRSGFSNQPQHF
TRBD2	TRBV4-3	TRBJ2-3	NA	TGCGCCAGCAGCCAAGAACTAGCGGGAGGACCGACAGATACGCAGTATTTT	CASSQELAGGPTDTQYF
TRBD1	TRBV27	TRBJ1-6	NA	TGTGCCAGCAGTGCCGGGACAGGGCTAACCACCCACTTT	CASSAGTGLTTHF